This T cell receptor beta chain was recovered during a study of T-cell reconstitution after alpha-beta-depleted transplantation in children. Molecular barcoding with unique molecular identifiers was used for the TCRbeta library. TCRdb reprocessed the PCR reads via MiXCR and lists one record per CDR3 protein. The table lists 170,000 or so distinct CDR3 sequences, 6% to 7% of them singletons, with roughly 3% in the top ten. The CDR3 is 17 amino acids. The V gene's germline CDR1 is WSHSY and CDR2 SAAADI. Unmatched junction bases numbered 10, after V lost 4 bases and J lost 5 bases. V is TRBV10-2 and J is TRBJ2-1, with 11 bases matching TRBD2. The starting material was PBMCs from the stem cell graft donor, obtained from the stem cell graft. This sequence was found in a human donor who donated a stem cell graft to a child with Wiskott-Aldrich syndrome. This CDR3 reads CASSGLAGGFANNEQFF. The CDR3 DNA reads TGCGCCAGCAGTGGGCTAGCGGGAGGCTTTGCCAACAATGAGCAGTTCTTC.